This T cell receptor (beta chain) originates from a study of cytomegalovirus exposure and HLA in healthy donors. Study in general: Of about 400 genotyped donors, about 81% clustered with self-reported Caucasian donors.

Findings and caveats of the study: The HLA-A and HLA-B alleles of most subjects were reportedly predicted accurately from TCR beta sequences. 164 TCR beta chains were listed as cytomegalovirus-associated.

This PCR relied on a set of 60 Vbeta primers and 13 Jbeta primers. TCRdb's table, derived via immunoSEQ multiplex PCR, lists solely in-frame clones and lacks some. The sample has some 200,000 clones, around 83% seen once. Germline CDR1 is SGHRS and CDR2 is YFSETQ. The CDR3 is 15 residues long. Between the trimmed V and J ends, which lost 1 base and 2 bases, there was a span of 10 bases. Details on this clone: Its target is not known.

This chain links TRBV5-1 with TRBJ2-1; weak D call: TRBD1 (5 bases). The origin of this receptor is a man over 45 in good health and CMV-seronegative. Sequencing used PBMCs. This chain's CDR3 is CASSLSRATYNEQFF. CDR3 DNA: TGCGCCAGCAGCTTGAGCAGGGCGACCTACAATGAGCAGTTCTTC.